A single sample is the source of the 24 T cell receptor beta chains below, sequenced in a study of blood T cell repertoires in COVID-19. Produced via immunoSEQ multiplex PCR; TCRdb's table is partial and in-frame only. The sample yields some 300,000 clones, about 90% seen once. The sample comprised PBMCs or T cells enriched from blood (not recorded which). The source is a woman between 50 and 59 years old who had been exposed to COVID-19.

The chain links TRBV2 to TRBJ2-3; D is unclear. The CDR3 covers 12 residues. Germline CDR1 and CDR2: SNHLY and FYNNEI. The ends were cut back, 9 bases at V and 2 bases at J, with 9 bases in the middle. CDR3 sequence: CASQSHTDTQYF. CDR3 in DNA: TGTGCCAGTCAGTCCCACACAGATACGCAGTATTTT. Based on the CDR3 plus reference TRBV2 and TRBJ2-3, the full variable domain is EPEVTQTPSHQVTQMGQEVILRCVPISNHLYFYWYRQILGQKVEFLVSFYNNEISEKSEIFDDQFSVERPDGSNFTLKIRSTKLEDSAMYFCASQSHTDTQYFGPGTRLTVL.

This chain links TRBV10-3 with TRBJ2-2; 7 positions agree with TRBD1. After removal of 3 bases from V and 2 bases from J, the junction contained 6 bases not matched to a gene. CDR1 and CDR2 (germline): ENHRY, SYGVKD. The CDR3 has 16 amino acids. CDR3 protein: CAISDSGQLNTGELFF. CDR3 nucleotide sequence: TGTGCCATCAGTGACTCGGGACAGCTCAACACCGGGGAGCTGTTTTTT.

The chain uses TRBV19 and TRBJ1-1; 9 nucleotides line up with TRBD1. V was pared by 4 bases and J by 5 bases, with 5 bases of the junction left unmatched. Germline assignment: CDR1 LNHDA and CDR2 SQIVND (reference sequence). The CDR3 contains 14 residues. CDR3 protein: CASSTRQGDTEAFF. In DNA, the CDR3 is TGTGCCAGTAGTACGAGACAGGGGGATACTGAAGCTTTCTTT.

V is TRBV13 and J is TRBJ1-2; a weak D match, TRBD1 (5 bases). The CDR3 is 12 residues long. With 4 bases removed from V and 8 bases from J, the gap between germline ends came to 11 bases. CDR1 and CDR2 from the germline V gene are PRHDT and FYEKMQ (reference sequence). CDR3 nucleotide sequence: TGTGCCAGCAGCTCCTCAGGGTACGGCTACACCTTC. Protein product: CASSSSGYGYTF.

The J gene is TRBJ1-1, the V gene TRBV5-1; possibly TRBD1 for D (5 bases). V shed 1 base and J shed 1 base, with 14 bases lying between them. Germline V gives CDR1 SGHRS, CDR2 YFSETQ. This CDR3 has 16 residues. CDR3 protein: CASSLLGQDRNTEAFF. DNA for the CDR3: TGCGCCAGCAGCTTGCTAGGACAAGACAGGAACACTGAAGCTTTCTTT.

The J gene is TRBJ1-1, the V gene TRBV4-1; the D is unclear. The CDR3 totals 14 residues. The germline CDR1 and CDR2 sequences are MGHRA and YSYEKL. V gave up 4 bases and J gave up 0 bases, with 9 bases separating them. CDR3 protein: CASSLSQVNTEAFF. For the CDR3, the DNA is TGCGCCAGCAGCCTATCCCAGGTGAACACTGAAGCTTTCTTT.

J is TRBJ2-4 and V is TRBV5-5; 8 nucleotides align to TRBD1. Germline V gene data show CDR1 as SGHKS and CDR2 as YYEKEE (reference sequence). The CDR3 runs to 16 residues. V gave up 4 bases and J gave up 0 bases; unmatched junction bases: 6. Here the CDR3 DNA reads TGTGCCAGCAGCCCGCGTGGGACAGGAGCCAAAAACATTCAGTACTTC. It translates to CASSPRGTGAKNIQYF.

The chain has TRBV7-2 and TRBJ1-3; no clear D gene. The CDR3 spans 16 residues. V dropped 0 bases and J dropped 0 bases, with 9 bases sitting between them. CDR1 SGHTA and CDR2 FQGNSA come from the germline V gene. The CDR3 reads CASSLAFRNSGNTIYF. Written as DNA, the CDR3 is TGTGCCAGCAGCTTAGCCTTCAGGAACTCTGGAAACACCATATATTTT.

The chain combines TRBV7-2 with TRBJ2-5, with D possibly TRBD1 on 5 matching bases. The germline gives CDR1 SGHTA, CDR2 FQGNSA. Trimming shortened V by 4 bases and J by 4 bases, and 16 bases separated the two germline ends. This CDR3 has 15 amino acids. CDR3 in DNA: TGTGCCAGCAGCTCGCAGGGAAGTGGTCGAGAGACCCAGTACTTC. Translation: CASSSQGSGRETQYF.

This chain connects TRBV4-1 to TRBJ1-2; no definite D call. The CDR3 extends over 15 amino acids. Germline V lookup: CDR1 MGHRA, CDR2 YSYEKL. Trimming left V 2 bases short and J 0 bases short, with 10 bases between. The DNA of the CDR3 is TGCGCCAGCAGCCAACATTCGAGGGCTAACTATGGCTACACCTTC. Its protein product is CASSQHSRANYGYTF.

This clone was seen only a few times. The chain combines TRBV9 with TRBJ1-4; D is perhaps TRBD1 (6 bases). The V gene lost 0 bases and the J gene lost 7 bases, with 10 bases spanning the gap. The CDR3 consists of 14 residues. Germline CDR1 SGDLS, CDR2 YYNGEE. Written as DNA, the CDR3 is TGTGCCAGCAGCGTAGGGCAGGACAGTGAAAAACTGTTTTTT. Translation gives CASSVGQDSEKLFF.

The rearrangement joins TRBV10-3 to TRBJ2-5; D call uncertain. Trimming removed 7 bases at V and 1 base at J, with 10 bases between. Germline V gene lookup returns CDR1 ENHRY and CDR2 SYGVKD. The CDR3 totals 13 residues. The DNA for the CDR3 is TGTGCCATCAATAAGACACCCCAAGAGACCCAGTACTTC. As protein: CAINKTPQETQYF.

The rearrangement joins TRBV5-3 to TRBJ2-7; 7 positions match TRBD1. TRBV5-3 is labeled an ORF, and its function is uncertain. V trimming: 5 bases; J trimming: 3 bases; junction bases outside the gene matches: 11. This CDR3 is 15 amino acids long. Here the CDR3 reads CARRWSRDRDYEQYF. The CDR3 bases are TGTGCCAGAAGGTGGAGCCGGGACAGAGACTACGAGCAGTACTTC.

The genes are TRBV21-1 and TRBJ1-3; the table's D call, TRBD1, was not checked against the DNA. TRBV21-1 corresponds to a pseudogene. The CDR3 totals 14 residues. In DNA form, the CDR3 reads TGTGCCAGCAAGACAGGGGATTCTGGAAACACCATATATTTT. It yields the protein CASKTGDSGNTIYF.

The gene calls are TRBV4-1 and TRBJ1-5, with TRBD1 identical over 9 bases. The CDR3 loop spans 15 amino acids. Losses at the gene ends were 2 bases for V and 6 bases for J; bases not matched to a gene: 5. Germline lookup yields CDR1 MGHRA and CDR2 YSYEKL. The CDR3 loop is CASSQQTGGVQPQHF. The CDR3 DNA sequence: TGCGCCAGCAGCCAACAGACAGGGGGAGTTCAGCCCCAGCATTTT.

The chain recombines TRBV28 with TRBJ2-7, with a tentative D call TRBD2 (5 bases). The CDR3 sequence is 16 residues long. Per germline, CDR1 MDHEN and CDR2 SYDVKM. With 6 bases removed from V and 1 base from J, the gap between germline ends came to 19 bases. The chain's CDR3 is CASSLISGSRSYEQYF. The CDR3 DNA reads as TGTGCCAGCAGCTTAATCTCGGGGTCCCGATCCTACGAGCAGTACTTC.

The chain combines TRBV7-2 with TRBJ1-5; no clear D gene. The CDR3 length is 15 residues. V was cut by 2 bases and J by 1 base, with 9 bases left in between. The germline V gene encodes CDR1 SGHTA and CDR2 FQGNSA. The CDR3 nucleotides are TGTGCCAGCAGCTTAACTCAAGTCAGCAATCAGCCCCAGCATTTT. It codes for CASSLTQVSNQPQHF.

V is TRBV10-3 and J is TRBJ2-1; 7 nucleotides align to TRBD2. V shed 10 bases, J shed 5 bases, and the junction held 8 bases outside the gene matches. Per the germline V gene, CDR1 is ENHRY and CDR2 is SYGVKD. There are 13 residues in the CDR3. CDR3 protein: CATSGARNNEQFF. The DNA for the CDR3 is TGTGCCACGAGCGGGGCCCGGAACAATGAGCAGTTCTTC.

The gene calls are TRBV19 and TRBJ1-2, with D perhaps matching TRBD1 (6 bases). Germline V CDR1 and CDR2: LNHDA, SQIVND (reference sequence). V lost 5 bases, J lost 5 bases, and 18 bases lay in between. This CDR3 region has 15 residues. The CDR3 loop is CASSVFARTDYGYTF. Here the CDR3 DNA reads TGTGCCAGTAGTGTATTCGCTCGGACAGATTATGGCTACACCTTC.

The chain couples TRBV2 to TRBJ1-6, with D uncertain. V was trimmed by 4 bases and J by 6 bases, leaving 7 bases between them. Germline-derived CDR1 and CDR2 are SNHLY and FYNNEI. CDR3 size: 13 residues. The CDR3 protein is CASSGSANSPLHF. In DNA, the CDR3 is TGTGCCAGCAGTGGTAGCGCTAATTCACCCCTCCACTTT.

The chain carries TRBV5-4 and TRBJ2-2; D is unclear. The CDR3 extends over 12 amino acids. Trimming took off 0 bases at V and 6 bases at J, with 3 bases between the two ends. Germline V CDR1 and CDR2: SGHNT, YYREEE (reference sequence). This CDR3 reads CASSLAAGELFF. DNA of the CDR3: TGTGCCAGCAGCTTGGCTGCCGGGGAGCTGTTTTTT.

This chain joins TRBV7-9 and TRBJ2-3, with 7 bases identical to TRBD2. The J segment lost 1 base and the V segment lost 5 bases, leaving 0 bases of the junction unmatched. The CDR3 extends over 13 amino acids. Germline-derived CDR1 and CDR2 are SEHNR and FQNEAQ (reference sequence). The CDR3 here is CASSTSGTDTQYF. The CDR3 bases are TGTGCCAGCAGCACTAGCGGCACAGATACGCAGTATTTT.

The genes are TRBV9 and TRBJ1-4; D is unresolved. The V end was cut by 2 bases, the J end by 8 bases, with 16 bases between. Germline CDR1 is SGDLS and CDR2 is YYNGEE. The CDR3 consists of 15 residues. The CDR3 sequence is CASSVNPTGLEKLFF. The CDR3 DNA reads as TGTGCCAGCAGCGTCAACCCCACCGGTTTGGAAAAACTGTTTTTT.

The CDR3: CASSPPRETQYF. CDR3 coding DNA: TGTGCCAGCAGTCCTCCACGGGAGACCCAGTACTTC. V and J are TRBV28 and TRBJ2-5; D gene ambiguous. CDR3 size: 12 residues. CDR1 and CDR2 (germline): MDHEN, SYDVKM. V gave up 5 bases and J gave up 5 bases, with 9 bases separating them.